This paragraph reports one T cell receptor beta chain. This clonotype has just a few counts. Its antigen has not been determined. Nothing much larger sits one base from this clone, and base qualities are not available. As encoded in the germline V gene, CDR1 is SGHRS while CDR2 is YFSETQ. The CDR3 starts with the cysteine, ends with the phenylalanine, and has 16 residues. The only DNA kept is the CDR3, 48 bases in frame from the first base. V is trimmed back by 3 bases and J by 2 bases, and the junction contains 8 bases that no gene match accounts for. The sample's time point label, in plain terms: 45 to 55 days after influenza vaccine administration. Library method: RT-PCR. For sequencing, an Illumina HiSeq 2500 was employed. TCRdb's own reprocessing of the public reads used fastp at Q25 and MiXCR and kept productive beta chains. Records with the same CDR3 protein are collapsed into one entry carrying the most frequent genes and DNA. Recorded for this sample are approximately 500,000 distinct CDR3 sequences; over 10% of them occurred a single time. The ten biggest clones cover around 13% of the sample.

The data belong to a study of response to subunit inactivated influenza vaccine listed by TCRdb under 2018. About the full investigation: Deep quantitative profiling of the T cell receptor repertoire was used in the study to follow responses to a trivalent subunit inactivated influenza vaccine. General conclusions and limits of the study: It was suggested by the authors that each seasonal influenza vaccination may recruit only a limited number of new T cells.

The sequence was obtained from a man aged 50 to 59 who received an inactivated influenza vaccine. Donor details come from another sample of the same person, matched by shared clones. Sequenced material: PBMCs from blood, taken 40 to 50 days after vaccination. The sequence links TRBV5-1 to TRBJ2-5; 9 central bases correspond to TRBD2. The encoded CDR3 is CASSYLPSGVQETQYF. The DNA reads TGCGCCAGCAGCTATCTACCTAGCGGGGTTCAAGAGACCCAGTACTTC.